The entry below describes one T cell receptor beta chain. These data are taken from a study of blood T cell repertoires in COVID-19. As for the study in general: Spain, Italy and the United States supplied samples that represented acute and convalescent COVID-19.

Libraries were prepared by immunoSEQ multiplex PCR; TCRdb keeps only in-frame clonotypes and omits some of them. The sample has about 480,000 clones, approximately 87% seen once. The germline V gene encodes CDR1 MNHEY and CDR2 SVGAGI. Trimming left V 2 bases short and J 4 bases short, with 18 bases between. CDR3 size: 16 residues. This clonotype originated in a woman aged 40 to 49 who had recovered from COVID-19. The chain recombines TRBV6-5 with TRBJ2-7; D ambiguous. Sequencing used PBMCs or T cells enriched from blood (not recorded which). The CDR3 nucleotides read TGTGCCAGCAGTTACCTGGGTGGGCTTAGACCTTACGAGCAGTACTTC. It codes for CASSYLGGLRPYEQYF.